The clone carrying this T cell receptor (beta chain) occurred a few times. The V end was cut by 3 bases, the J end by 1 base, with 12 bases between. The CDR3 has 15 residues. Germline lookup yields CDR1 LNHNV and CDR2 YYDKDF (reference sequence). This entry belongs to a study of Graves' ophthalmopathy and Graves' hyperthyroidism. Study-wide context: Ophthalmopathy not arising within 18 months of follow-up defined hyperthyroidism as stable.

Investigators amplified TCR beta CDR3 regions from RNA transcripts. An opening RT-PCR round employed HTBI primers and preceded a second-round multiplex PCR. One entry per CDR3 protein, called by TCRdb with MiXCR from the multiplex PCR reads. The sample shows 450,000 to 600,000 distinct CDR3 sequences, less than 40% of them seen only once. The V call is TRBV15, the J call TRBJ1-2, with a weak D call TRBD1 (5 bases). This sequence was found in an adult man with Graves' hyperthyroidism. The specimen sequenced was peripheral blood or thyroid tissue (not recorded which). CDR3 sequence reads: CATSRTGALNYGYTF. Here the CDR3 DNA reads TGTGCCACCAGCAGGACCGGGGCTCTTAACTATGGCTACACCTTC.